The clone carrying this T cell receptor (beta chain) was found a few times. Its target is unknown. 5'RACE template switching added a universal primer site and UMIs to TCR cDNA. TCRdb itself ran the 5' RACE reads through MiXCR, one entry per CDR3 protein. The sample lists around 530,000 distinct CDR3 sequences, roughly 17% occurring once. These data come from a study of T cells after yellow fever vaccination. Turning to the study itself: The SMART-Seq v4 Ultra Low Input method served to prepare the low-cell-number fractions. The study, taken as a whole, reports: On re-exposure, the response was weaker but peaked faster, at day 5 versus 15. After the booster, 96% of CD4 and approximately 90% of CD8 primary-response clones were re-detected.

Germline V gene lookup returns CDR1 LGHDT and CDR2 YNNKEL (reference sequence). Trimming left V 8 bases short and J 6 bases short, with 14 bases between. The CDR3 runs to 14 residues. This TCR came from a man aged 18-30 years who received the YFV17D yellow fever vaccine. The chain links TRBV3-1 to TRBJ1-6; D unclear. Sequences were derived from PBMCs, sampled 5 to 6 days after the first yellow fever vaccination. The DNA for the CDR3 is TGTGCCAGCGCCCTGGCCGAGGTTAATTCACCCCTCCACTTT. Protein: CASALAEVNSPLHF.